Listed here are 29 T cell receptor delta chains from one sample, sequenced in a study of Vγ9Vδ2 T cells in congenital toxoplasmosis. A single-tube template-switch cDNA reaction was primed with TRGC- and TRDC-specific primers. Both the TRGC1 and TRGC2 constant genes were targeted by the TRGC primer. TCRdb applied CATT to the reads for clone calling. The repertoire holds hundreds of delta-chain clones, with 25% as singletons. Sequencing used gamma-delta T cells from blood. The receptors here all came from a child under 10 years old born to a mother with Toxoplasma gondii infection during pregnancy, either congenitally infected or uninfected (not recorded which).

No V gene was called, and the J gene is TRDJ2; whether TRDD3, the table's D call, matches the DNA was not checked. The CDR3 is 29 residues long. The CDR3 DNA is TGCAGTGGTATCAACGCAGAGTACATGGGGAGCAAGGTTTTTCGTAATGATGCCTGTGGTAGTGCTTTGACAGCACAACTCTTCTTT. Encoded protein: CSGINAEYMGSKVFRNDACGSALTAQLFF.

On this clone itself: Only one base separates this from a far larger clonotype, so it likely reflects a read error. The genes are TRDV1 and TRDJ3; the match to TRDD3 covers 9 bases. The J gene was missing in TCRdb and was found by matching the end of the DNA to germline. This CDR3 is built from 22 residues. Germline CDR1 TSWWSYY, CDR2 QGS. With 5 bases clipped from V and 0 bases from J, the junction kept 17 bases outside the gene matches. The CDR3 bases are TGTGCTCTTGGGAAACAGCGATCCCCCGGGGGATACAGCTCCTGGGACACCCGACAGATGTTTTTC. Translating gives CALGKQRSPGGYSSWDTRQMFF.

As for this clone: A much more abundant neighbour one base away suggests this may be a read error. The rearrangement links TRDV1 to TRDJ1; either TRDD2 or TRDD3 may fit D (5 bases each). Germline values: CDR1 TSWWSYY, CDR2 QGS. The length of the CDR3 is 19 residues. The CDR3 DNA reads TGTGCTCTTGGGGAACTTTTTCCCTACACGGGGGTCTACACCAATAAACTCATCTTT. As protein: CALGELFPYTGVYTNKLIF.

About this clone itself: Since a far larger clone is one base different, this is likely a read error. V and J are TRDV2 and TRDJ1, with 9 bases aligning to TRDD3. Germline matching of the DNA provided the J gene here, since TCRdb leaves it blank. J was trimmed by 7 bases and V by 0 bases; bases with no gene match: 23. Germline V lookup: CDR1 GEAIGNYY, CDR2 EKD. The CDR3 covers 20 residues. CDR3 sequence: CACDTVGLGDTKAAYGKLIF. The CDR3 DNA follows: TGTGCCTGTGACACCGTGGGACTGGGGGACACGAAGGCGGCATATGGTAAACTCATCTTT.

Comments on this clone: This sequence may be a read error, since a much larger clone differs from it by one base. This CDR3 is also generated by other DNA sequences in the sample. The J gene is TRDJ1, the V gene TRDV1; 11 bases fit TRDD3. CDR3 length: 23 amino acids. CDR1 is TSWWSYY and CDR2 is QGS in the germline V gene. V was clipped by 1 base and J by 4 bases; unmatched bases: 26. The CDR3 is CALGERPPDFLQLGDTKDDKLIF. CDR3 coding DNA: TGTGCTCTTGGGGAACGCCCACCCGACTTCCTACAGCTGGGGGATACTAAGGACGATAAACTCATCTTT.

This clone has more than one count but fewer than ten. This likely reflects a read error, since a far larger clone is one base away. The chain recombines TRDV2 with TRDJ1; 7 nucleotides match TRDD3. TCRdb offers no J gene call, so here the DNA was matched to germline to obtain one. Germline loops: CDR1 GEAIGNYY, CDR2 EKD. The CDR3 totals 17 residues. The CDR3 DNA sequence: TGCGCCTGTGACTCCCTACTGGGGTCAACGCCCCCCGATAAACTCATCTTT. This translates into CACDSLLGSTPPDKLIF.

On this clone itself: This is likely an artifact of a read error, given a far larger clone one base away. The chain carries TRDV2 and TRDJ1; 7 bases are shared with TRDD3. TCRdb carries no J gene annotation; the J gene was assigned here by matching the DNA with germline. J was trimmed by 0 bases and V by 0 bases; bases with no gene match: 18. CDR3 length: 20 residues. The germline gives CDR1 GEAIGNYY, CDR2 EKD. The CDR3 bases are TGTGCCTGTGACACCCTTACTGGGGCATACGCCCCCCAGCACACCGATAAACTCATCTTT. Translation gives CACDTLTGAYAPQHTDKLIF.

Concerning this clone itself: Possible read error: a much larger clone is one base away. Other nucleotide sequences from this sample produce the same CDR3. V gene TRAV38-2/DV8 combines with J gene TRDJ1, with 7 positions matching TRDD3. The CDR3 covers 16 residues. Germline CDR1 TSESDYY, CDR2 QEAYKQQN. The CDR3 coding sequence is TGTGCCTATAGGAGCGGTCGTTCTGGGGGGACCGATAAACTCATCTTT. This codes for CAYRSGRSGGTDKLIF.

This clone has more than one count but fewer than ten. A far larger clone is a single base away, which makes a read error likely. Other DNA sequences in this sample translate to the same CDR3. The rearrangement joins TRDV2 to TRDJ1; TRDD3 agrees at 9 bases. CDR1 GEAIGNYY and CDR2 EKD come from the germline V gene. The V segment lost 3 bases and the J segment 3 bases; nucleotides outside the gene matches: 16. The CDR3 contains 18 residues. CDR3 loop: CACDPLLVLGDLPDKLIF. The CDR3 nucleotides read TGTGCCTGTGACCCATTATTGGTACTGGGGGACTTGCCCGATAAACTCATCTTT.

This clone occurred a few times. Possible read error: a much larger clone is one base away. This rearrangement joins TRDV2 to TRDJ3; 7 bases map to TRDD3. TCRdb supplies no J gene; here it was assigned by aligning the nucleotide sequence to germline. The CDR3 length is 21 residues. Germline CDR1 and CDR2: GEAIGNYY and EKD. V shed 1 base and J 7 bases; nucleotides not matched to a gene: 21. The CDR3 sequence: CACDTNWGEDPLFGDTRQMFF. CDR3 nucleotides: TGTGCCTGTGACACGAACTGGGGTGAGGACCCGCTCTTCGGAGACACCCGACAGATGTTTTTC.

About this clone: With a far larger clone one base away, a read error is the likely cause. V gene TRDV1 combines with J gene TRDJ1; D is perhaps TRDD2 (5 bases). The J gene comes from matching the DNA to germline here; TCRdb lacks it. Germline CDR1 is TSWWSYY and CDR2 is QGS. Trimming cost V 0 bases and J 0 bases, with 26 bases left between them. This CDR3 is built from 21 residues. The CDR3 region is CALGELEAFFPLLWYTDKLIF. In nucleotides, the CDR3 is TGTGCTCTTGGGGAACTAGAGGCCTTCTTTCCCTTACTGTGGTACACCGATAAACTCATCTTT.

Of note for this clone: One base separates it from a far larger clone, so it is likely a read error. The J segment was not called; the V segment is TRDV2; the table gives TRDD2 as D, unverified against the DNA. CDR1 is GEAIGNYY and CDR2 is EKD in the germline V gene. This CDR3 region has 15 residues. The chain's CDR3 is CACRSSYLYTDKLIF. CDR3 nucleotide sequence: TGTGCCTGCCGGTCCTCCTACTTGTACACCGATAAGCTCATCTTT.

Concerning this clone itself: A far more abundant clone sits one base away, making this likely a read error. The chain employs TRDV2 and TRDJ3; 7 nucleotides match TRDD3. The J gene, missing from TCRdb, was assigned here through DNA to germline matching. The germline V gene encodes CDR1 GEAIGNYY and CDR2 EKD. This CDR3 is 19 amino acids long. The CDR3 loop reads CACDTAPGGRTWDIRQMFF. CDR3 nucleotide sequence: TGTGCCTGTGACACCGCTCCTGGGGGCCGAACCTGGGACATCCGACAGATGTTTTTC.

By share, this clone counts as large. This chain uses TRDV2 with TRDJ1, with 9 bases lining up with TRDD3. V shed 0 bases and J 10 bases; nucleotides not matched to a gene: 17. The CDR3 extends over 17 amino acids. Germline values: CDR1 GEAIGNYY, CDR2 EKD. Here the CDR3 DNA reads TGTGCCTGTGACACCAAACCACTGGGGGACAATTATAATGGACTCATCTTT. Translating it yields CACDTKPLGDNYNGLIF.

This clone was observed a few times. It is likely a read error: a sequence one base away is far more abundant. The chain couples TRDV1 to TRDJ1; 9 nucleotides line up with TRDD3. Gene TRDJ2 matches the end of the DNA better, so the J call may be wrong. The CDR3 runs 17 residues. The germline CDR1 and CDR2 sequences are TSWWSYY and QGS. The CDR3 loop is CALGEGYWGTYTDKLFF. The CDR3 DNA is TGTGCTCTTGGGGAGGGATACTGGGGGACGTACACCGATAAACTCTTCTTT.

This clone appeared a few times. This may be a read error, as it is one base from a much larger clone. Distinct nucleotide sequences in the sample also encode this CDR3. The V gene is TRAV38-2/DV8, the J gene TRDJ1; 8 positions match TRDD3. CDR1 TSESDYY and CDR2 QEAYKQQN come from the germline V gene. The CDR3 is 22 residues long. This CDR3 is CAYRSSPPWGYLPRLYTDKLIF. Here the CDR3 DNA reads TGTGCTTATAGGAGCTCCCCTCCTTGGGGATACTTACCAAGGCTGTACACCGACAAACTCATCTTT.

A remark on this clone: It may be a read error: a sequence one base away is much more abundant. The V gene is TRDV1, the J gene TRDJ1; 9 bases agree with TRDD3. The length of the CDR3 is 25 residues. Germline CDR1 TSWWSYY, CDR2 QGS. The CDR3 is CALGENPSSLFKGIRRRSYTDKRIF. The CDR3 DNA follows: TGTGCTCTTGGGGAAAACCCTTCCTCACTCTTCAAGGGGATACGCCGGAGGTCGTACACCGATAAACGCATCTTT.

By sample fraction, this clone is large (0.1 to 1%). The V call is TRDV2, the J call TRDJ1, with D tentatively TRDD3 (6 bases). Trimming shortened V by 0 bases and J by 0 bases, and 19 bases separated the two germline ends. CDR3 size: 18 residues. From germline, CDR1 is GEAIGNYY and CDR2 EKD. CDR3 nucleotides: TGTGCCTGTGACACCGTACGGGGGAGCCAAGACGACACCGATAAACTCATCTTT. This gives the protein CACDTVRGSQDDTDKLIF.

This clone was seen a few times. A far larger clone is one base from this, pointing to a likely read error. This sample also contains other DNA sequences that code for the same CDR3. J gene calling gave no result, while the V gene is TRDV1; the table calls TRDD3, which could not be checked here. CDR1 is TSWWSYY, CDR2 QGS, per germline. This CDR3 has 17 amino acids. CDR3: CALGEGYFGTYTDKLIF. The CDR3 bases are TGTGCTCTTGGGGAGGGCTACTTCGGAACGTACACCGATAAACTTATCTTT.

Remarks on this clone: A read error is possible here, since a much larger clone lies one base away. The rearrangement uses TRDV2 and TRDJ1; TRDD3 agrees at 13 bases. The J gene is absent in TCRdb and was assigned here via DNA matching to germline. The CDR3 totals 18 residues. Germline V CDR1 and CDR2: GEAIGNYY, EKD. V trimming: 3 bases; J trimming: 9 bases; junction bases outside the gene matches: 18. The chain's CDR3 is CACDSLLGDTRGTAQLIF. DNA for the CDR3: TGTGCCTGTGACTCCTTACTGGGGGATACGCGTGGGACAGCACAACTCATCTTT.

By share, this clone ranks as large (0.1 to 1%). The gene calls are TRDV2 and TRDJ1; tentatively, D is TRDD3 (6 bases). V lost 0 bases to trimming and J lost 0 bases, with 25 bases between them. Germline-derived CDR1 and CDR2 are GEAIGNYY and EKD. The CDR3 is 20 amino acids. The CDR3 nucleotides are TGTGCCTGTGACACCGTCATCGAAACTGGGAGACTTACGTACACCGATAAACTCATCTTT. Its protein is CACDTVIETGRLTYTDKLIF.

This clone was detected a few times. TCRdb's protein, taken from a much larger clone, differs from this DNA's translation at residue 4, likely owing to a read error; the protein displayed comes from the DNA. The chain carries TRDV1 and TRDJ1, with 9 bases that match TRDD3. The CDR3 runs to 17 residues. Per germline, CDR1 TSWWSYY and CDR2 QGS. The CDR3, as DNA: TGTGCTCTTTGGGAGGGATACTGGGGGACGTACACCGATAAACTCATCTTT. Amino acids: CALWEGYWGTYTDKLIF.

This clone is large in the sample. The chain carries TRAV29/DV5 and TRDJ1; 13 bases are shared with TRDD3. This CDR3 spans 20 amino acids. Germline-derived CDR1 and CDR2 are NSMFDY and ISSIKDK. Trimming cost V 0 bases and J 3 bases; bases outside gene matches: 17. CDR3 in DNA: TGTGCAGCAAGCGTCAGGCAGGCTACTGGGGGATACGCCGTTCCCGATAAACTCATCTTT. Its translation: CAASVRQATGGYAVPDKLIF.

The chain has TRDV2 and TRDJ2, with 11 bases aligning to TRDD3. No J gene is reported in TCRdb; it was inferred here by comparing the DNA with germline. Germline CDR1 reads GEAIGNYY; CDR2 reads EKD. The CDR3 runs to 17 residues. J lost 7 bases, V lost 0 bases, and 9 bases had no gene match. CDR3 residues: CACDTVGDTRSGAQLFF. The CDR3 DNA reads as TGTGCCTGTGACACCGTGGGGGATACGCGGTCGGGAGCACAACTCTTCTTT.

This clone was seen more than once but under ten times. The TCRdb protein comes from a much larger clone and disagrees with this DNA's translation at residue 3, likely due to a read error; the protein given here is derived from the DNA. The chain joins TRDV2 to TRDJ1; 9 positions match TRDD3. TCRdb is silent on the J gene; assignment here came from matching the DNA to germline. From germline, CDR1 is GEAIGNYY and CDR2 EKD. There are 17 residues in the CDR3. CDR3 loop: CARDSLRGILQTDKLIF. The CDR3 DNA reads TGTGCCCGTGACTCGCTACGGGGGATACTTCAGACCGATAAACTCATCTTT.

This clone turned up a few times. The TCRdb protein, from a much larger clone, departs from this DNA's translation at residue 10, likely by read error; the protein shown derives from the DNA. J is TRDJ1 and V is TRDV1; 10 bases are shared with TRDD3. This CDR3 comprises 17 residues. The germline V gene has CDR1 TSWWSYY and CDR2 QGS. Trimming took 3 bases from V and 0 from J; bases not matched to a gene: 7. CDR3 residues: CALGEGYWGMYTDKLIF. The CDR3 region has the DNA TGTGCTCTTGGGGAGGGATACTGGGGGATGTACACCGATAAACTCATCTTT.

Note on this clone: With only one base between it and a far larger clone, this is likely a read error. The genes are TRAV23/DV6 and TRDJ1; 7 bases are shared with TRDD3. The J gene was missing in TCRdb and was found by matching the end of the DNA to germline. Germline CDR1 reads NTAFDY; CDR2 reads IRPDVSE (reference sequence). Unmatched junction bases numbered 31, after V lost 2 bases and J lost 0 bases. This CDR3 region has 23 residues. CDR3 DNA sequence: TGTGCAGCAAGGTTACCACGACATAGGGCGGCAGCCCACCAGCTGGGGGACACCGATAAACTCATCTTT. This sequence encodes CAARLPRHRAAAHQLGDTDKLIF.

Comments on this clone: Given a much more abundant clone one base away, this may be a read error. The rearrangement links TRDV1 to TRDJ1, with 11 bases lining up with TRDD3. The CDR3 length is 23 residues. In germline, CDR1 is TSWWSYY, CDR2 QGS. The CDR3 DNA sequence: TGTGCTCTTGGGGAACTAGGGCTCGGACGAGTACTGGGGGATATTCCCTACACCGAAAAACTCATCTTT. This encodes CALGELGLGRVLGDIPYTEKLIF.

Notes on this clone: The protein held in TCRdb is that of a much larger clone and does not match this DNA's translation at residue 13, likely because of a read error; the protein shown is translated from the DNA. The chain employs TRDV1 and TRDJ1, with TRDD3 matching 9 bases. The CDR3 is made up of 17 amino acids. Germline V gene data show CDR1 as TSWWSYY and CDR2 as QGS. The CDR3 nucleotides are TGTGCTCTTGGGGAGGGATACTGGGGGACGTACACCAATAAACTCATCTTT. Translating it yields CALGEGYWGTYTNKLIF.